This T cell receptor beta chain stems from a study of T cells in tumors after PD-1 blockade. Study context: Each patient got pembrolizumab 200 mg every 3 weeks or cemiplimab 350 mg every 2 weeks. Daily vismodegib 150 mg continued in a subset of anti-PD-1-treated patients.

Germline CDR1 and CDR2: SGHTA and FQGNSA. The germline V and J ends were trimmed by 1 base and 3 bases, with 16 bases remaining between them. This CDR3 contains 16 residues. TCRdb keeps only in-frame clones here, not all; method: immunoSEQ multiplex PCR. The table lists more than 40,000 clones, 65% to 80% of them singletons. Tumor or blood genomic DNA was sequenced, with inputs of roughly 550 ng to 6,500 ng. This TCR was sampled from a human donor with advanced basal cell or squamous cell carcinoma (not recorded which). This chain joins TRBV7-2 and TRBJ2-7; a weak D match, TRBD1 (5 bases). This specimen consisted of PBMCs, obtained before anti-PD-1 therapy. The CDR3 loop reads CASSLDSLEGHYEQYF. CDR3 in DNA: TGTGCCAGCAGCTTAGATTCCCTTGAAGGACACTACGAGCAGTACTTC.